This T cell receptor beta chain was recovered during a study of T cell responses to AZD1222 COVID-19 vaccine. The study, taken as a whole, reports: Seropositive AZD1222 recipients at baseline numbered only five to seven. Spike-specific TCR breadth and depth rose after two AZD1222 doses.

Generated by immunoSEQ multiplex PCR, the TCRdb table keeps only in-frame clones and is missing some. The repertoire holds about 85,000 clones, 85% seen once, with roughly 4.7% in the top ten. Concerning this clone: Antigen: not known.

The ends were cut back, 6 bases at V and 2 bases at J, with 5 bases in the middle. This CDR3 spans 12 amino acids. From germline, CDR1 is MDHEN and CDR2 SYDVKM. The chain has TRBV28 and TRBJ2-1; D unclear. Source: peripheral blood, taken 28 days after the second AZD1222 dose. The receptor comes from an adult who received the AZD1222 COVID-19 vaccine. DNA for the CDR3: TGTGCCAGCAGAGGTCCCTACAATGAGCAGTTCTTC. The encoded protein is CASRGPYNEQFF.